This T cell receptor (beta chain) was observed in a study of T cell responses to AZD1222 COVID-19 vaccine. Details on this clone: Its antigen is still unknown.

With V trimmed by 6 bases and J by 5 bases, 8 bases remained unmatched. The germline V gene has CDR1 MNHNY and CDR2 SVGAGI (reference sequence). The CDR3 totals 14 residues. Repertoires were generated with immunoSEQ multiplex PCR, while TCRdb's copy carries only in-frame clones and drops some. This sample has tens of thousands of clones; about 92% occur once, and the top ten carry roughly 4.3%. Recipients boosted at about 4 weeks or about 12 weeks are pooled. Study-wide results and caveats: Clonal diversity was possibly underestimated, and the donors were mostly white British, with more females. Repertoires were obtained solely post-peak T cell response. Spike was spanned by vaccine-associated CD4 TCRs, with dominance at 160-218 and 743-854.

This sequence joins TRBV6-6 and TRBJ1-1, with 8 nucleotides matching TRBD1. The material was peripheral blood, obtained 28 days after the second AZD1222 dose. This receptor was identified in an adult who received the AZD1222 COVID-19 vaccine. This chain's CDR3 is CASRSQGAATEAFF. The DNA for the CDR3 is TGTGCCAGCAGGTCTCAGGGGGCTGCGACTGAAGCTTTCTTT.